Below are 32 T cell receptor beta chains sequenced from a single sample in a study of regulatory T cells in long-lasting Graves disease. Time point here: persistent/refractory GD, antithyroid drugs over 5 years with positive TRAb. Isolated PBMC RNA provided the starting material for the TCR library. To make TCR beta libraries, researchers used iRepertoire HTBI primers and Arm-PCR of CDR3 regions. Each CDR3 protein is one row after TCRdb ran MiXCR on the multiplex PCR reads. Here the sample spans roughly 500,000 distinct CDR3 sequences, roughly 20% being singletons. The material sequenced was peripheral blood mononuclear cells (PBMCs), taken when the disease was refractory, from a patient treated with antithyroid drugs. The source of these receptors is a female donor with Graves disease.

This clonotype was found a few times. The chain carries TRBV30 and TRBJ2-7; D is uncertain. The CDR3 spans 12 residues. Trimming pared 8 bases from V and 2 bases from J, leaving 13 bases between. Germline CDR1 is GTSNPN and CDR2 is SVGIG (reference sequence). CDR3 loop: CAALWMTYEQYF. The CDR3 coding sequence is TGTGCCGCACTTTGGATGACCTACGAGCAGTACTTC.

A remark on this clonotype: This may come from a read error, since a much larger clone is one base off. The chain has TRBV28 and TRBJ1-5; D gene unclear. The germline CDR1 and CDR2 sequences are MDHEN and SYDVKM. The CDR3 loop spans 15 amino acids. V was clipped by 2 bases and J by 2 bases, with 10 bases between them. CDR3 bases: TGTGCCAGCAGTTTACCGTATGGGGGCAATCAGCCCCAGCATTTT. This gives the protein CASSLPYGGNQPQHF. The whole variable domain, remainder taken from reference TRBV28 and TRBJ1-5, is DVKVTQSSRYLVKRTGEKVFLECVQDMDHENMFWYRQDPGLGLRLIYFSYDVKMKEKGDIPEGYSVSREKKERFSLILESASTNQTSMYLCASSLPYGGNQPQHFGDGTRLSIL.

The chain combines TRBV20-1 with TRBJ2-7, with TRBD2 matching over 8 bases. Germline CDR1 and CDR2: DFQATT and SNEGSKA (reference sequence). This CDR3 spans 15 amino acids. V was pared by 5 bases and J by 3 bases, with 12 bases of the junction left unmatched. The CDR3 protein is CSAPSGAGVNYEQYF. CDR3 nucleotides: TGCAGTGCTCCCTCCGGAGCGGGAGTTAACTACGAGCAGTACTTC.

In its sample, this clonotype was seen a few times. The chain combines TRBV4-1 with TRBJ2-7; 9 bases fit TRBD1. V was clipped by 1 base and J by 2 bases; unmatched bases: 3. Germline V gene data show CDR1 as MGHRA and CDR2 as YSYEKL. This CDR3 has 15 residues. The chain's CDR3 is CASSQGTGDAYEQYF. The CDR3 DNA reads TGCGCCAGCAGCCAAGGGACAGGGGACGCCTACGAGCAGTACTTC.

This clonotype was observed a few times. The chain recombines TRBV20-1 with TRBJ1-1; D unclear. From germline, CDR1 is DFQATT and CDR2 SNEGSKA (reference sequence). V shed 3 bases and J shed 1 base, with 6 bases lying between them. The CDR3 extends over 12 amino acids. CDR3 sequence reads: CSASRPNTEAFF. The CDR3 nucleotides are TGCAGTGCTAGCCGCCCGAACACTGAAGCTTTCTTT.

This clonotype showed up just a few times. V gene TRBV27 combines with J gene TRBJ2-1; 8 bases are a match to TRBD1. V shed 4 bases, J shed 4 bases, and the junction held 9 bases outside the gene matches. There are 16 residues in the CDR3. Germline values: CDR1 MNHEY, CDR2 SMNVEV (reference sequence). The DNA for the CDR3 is TGTGCCAGCAGTTGGGTCATTGGACAGGGATACAATGAGCAGTTCTTC. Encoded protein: CASSWVIGQGYNEQFF.

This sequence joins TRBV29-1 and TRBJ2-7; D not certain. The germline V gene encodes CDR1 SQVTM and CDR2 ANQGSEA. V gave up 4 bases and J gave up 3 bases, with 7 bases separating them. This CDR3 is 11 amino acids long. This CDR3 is CSVVSGYEQYF. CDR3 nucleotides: TGCAGCGTTGTTTCAGGCTACGAGCAGTACTTC.

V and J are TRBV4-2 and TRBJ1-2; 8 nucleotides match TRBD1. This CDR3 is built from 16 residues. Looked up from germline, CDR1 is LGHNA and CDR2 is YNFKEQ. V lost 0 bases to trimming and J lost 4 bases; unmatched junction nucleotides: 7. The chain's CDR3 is CASSQDGGTGGYGYTF. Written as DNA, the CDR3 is TGTGCCAGCAGCCAAGATGGGGGGACAGGTGGCTATGGCTACACCTTC.

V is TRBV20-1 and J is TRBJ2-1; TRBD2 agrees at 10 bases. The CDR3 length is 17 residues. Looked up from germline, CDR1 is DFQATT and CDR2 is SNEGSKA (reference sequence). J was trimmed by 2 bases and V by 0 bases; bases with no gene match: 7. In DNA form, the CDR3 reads TGCAGTGCTAGAGATCTACTAGCGGGGCAAGCCTACAATGAGCAGTTCTTC. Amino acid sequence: CSARDLLAGQAYNEQFF.

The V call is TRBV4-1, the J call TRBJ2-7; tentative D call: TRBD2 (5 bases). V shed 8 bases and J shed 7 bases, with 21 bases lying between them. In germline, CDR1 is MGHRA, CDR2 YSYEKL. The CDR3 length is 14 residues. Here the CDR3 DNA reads TGCGCCAGCGGCTCAGAAGTTTCCTCGGGGGAGCAGTACTTC. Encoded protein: CASGSEVSSGEQYF.

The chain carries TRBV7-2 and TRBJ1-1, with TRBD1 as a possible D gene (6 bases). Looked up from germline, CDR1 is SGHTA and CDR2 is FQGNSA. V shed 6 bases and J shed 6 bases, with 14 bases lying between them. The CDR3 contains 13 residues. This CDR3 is CASSPSGGPEAFF. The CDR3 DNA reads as TGTGCCAGCAGTCCGTCCGGGGGCCCTGAAGCTTTCTTT.

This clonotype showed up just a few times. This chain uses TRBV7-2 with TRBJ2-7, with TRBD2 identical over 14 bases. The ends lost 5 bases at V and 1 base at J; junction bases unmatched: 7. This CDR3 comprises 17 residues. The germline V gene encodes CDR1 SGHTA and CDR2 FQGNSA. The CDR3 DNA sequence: TGTGCCAGCAGCCTTGGACTAGCGGGAGGTATGTCCTACGAGCAGTACTTC. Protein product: CASSLGLAGGMSYEQYF.

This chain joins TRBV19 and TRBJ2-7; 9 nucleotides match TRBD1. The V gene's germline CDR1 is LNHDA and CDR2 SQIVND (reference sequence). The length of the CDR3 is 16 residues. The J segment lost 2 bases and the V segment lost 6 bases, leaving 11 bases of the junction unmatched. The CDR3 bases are TGTGCCAGTAGCCTATCGGGACAGGGAGCAACCTACGAGCAGTACTTC. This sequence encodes CASSLSGQGATYEQYF.

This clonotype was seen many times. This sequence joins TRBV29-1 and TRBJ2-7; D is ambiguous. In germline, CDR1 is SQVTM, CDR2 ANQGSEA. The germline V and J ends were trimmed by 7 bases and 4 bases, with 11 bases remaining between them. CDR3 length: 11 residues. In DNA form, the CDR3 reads TGCAGCGGTCTAGTATATTACGAGCAGTACTTC. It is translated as CSGLVYYEQYF.

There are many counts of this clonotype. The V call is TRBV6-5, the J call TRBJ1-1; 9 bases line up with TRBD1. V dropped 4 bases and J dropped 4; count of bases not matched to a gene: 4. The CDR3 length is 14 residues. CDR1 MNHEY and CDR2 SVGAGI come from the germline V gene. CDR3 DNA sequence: TGTGCCAGCAGTTGGGACAGGGTTGGCACTGAAGCTTTCTTT. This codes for CASSWDRVGTEAFF.

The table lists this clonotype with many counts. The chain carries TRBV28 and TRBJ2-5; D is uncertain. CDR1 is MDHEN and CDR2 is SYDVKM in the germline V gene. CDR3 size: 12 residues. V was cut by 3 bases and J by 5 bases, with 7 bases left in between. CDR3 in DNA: TGTGCCAGCAGTTTCCTGCGGGAGACCCAGTACTTC. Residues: CASSFLRETQYF. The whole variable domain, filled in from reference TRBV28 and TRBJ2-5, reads DVKVTQSSRYLVKRTGEKVFLECVQDMDHENMFWYRQDPGLGLRLIYFSYDVKMKEKGDIPEGYSVSREKKERFSLILESASTNQTSMYLCASSFLRETQYFGPGTRLLVL.

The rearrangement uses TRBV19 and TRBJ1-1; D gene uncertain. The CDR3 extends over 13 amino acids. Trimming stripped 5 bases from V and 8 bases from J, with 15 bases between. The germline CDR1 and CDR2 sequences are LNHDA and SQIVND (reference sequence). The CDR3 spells CASSPLTPSEAFF. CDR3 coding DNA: TGTGCCAGTAGTCCTCTCACCCCCTCAGAAGCTTTCTTT.

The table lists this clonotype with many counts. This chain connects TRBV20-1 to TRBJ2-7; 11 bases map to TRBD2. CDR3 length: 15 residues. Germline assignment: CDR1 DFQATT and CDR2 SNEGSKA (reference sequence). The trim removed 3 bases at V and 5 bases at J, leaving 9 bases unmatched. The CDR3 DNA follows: TGCAGTGCTAGGGGTTTAGCGGGAGGGTGGCACGAGCAGTACTTC. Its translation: CSARGLAGGWHEQYF.

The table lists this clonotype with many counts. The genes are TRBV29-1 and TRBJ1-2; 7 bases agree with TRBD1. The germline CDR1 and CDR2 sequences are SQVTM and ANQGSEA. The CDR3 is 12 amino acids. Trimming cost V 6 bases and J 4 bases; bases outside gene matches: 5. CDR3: CSVGTESYGYTF. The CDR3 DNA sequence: TGCAGCGTGGGGACAGAGAGCTATGGCTACACCTTC.

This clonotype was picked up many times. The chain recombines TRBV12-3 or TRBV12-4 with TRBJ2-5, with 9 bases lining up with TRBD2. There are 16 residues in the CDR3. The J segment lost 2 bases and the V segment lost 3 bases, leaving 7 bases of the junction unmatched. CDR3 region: CASSLRLAEIQETQYF. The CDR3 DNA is TGTGCCAGCAGTTTGAGACTAGCGGAGATACAAGAGACCCAGTACTTC.

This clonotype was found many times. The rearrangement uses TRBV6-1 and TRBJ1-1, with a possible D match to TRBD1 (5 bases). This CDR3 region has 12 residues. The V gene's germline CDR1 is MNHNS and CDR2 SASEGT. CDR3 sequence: CACRGRVTEAFF. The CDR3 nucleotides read TGTGCTTGCCGGGGCAGGGTTACTGAAGCTTTCTTT.

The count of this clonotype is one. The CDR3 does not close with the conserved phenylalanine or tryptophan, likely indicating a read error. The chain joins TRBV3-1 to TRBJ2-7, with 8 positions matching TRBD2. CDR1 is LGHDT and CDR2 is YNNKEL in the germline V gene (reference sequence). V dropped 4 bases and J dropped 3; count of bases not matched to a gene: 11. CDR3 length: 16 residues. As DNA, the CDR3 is TGTGCCAGCAGCCCGACTCAAGCGGGAGCGTTCTACGAGCAGTACCTC. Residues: CASSPTQAGAFYEQYL.

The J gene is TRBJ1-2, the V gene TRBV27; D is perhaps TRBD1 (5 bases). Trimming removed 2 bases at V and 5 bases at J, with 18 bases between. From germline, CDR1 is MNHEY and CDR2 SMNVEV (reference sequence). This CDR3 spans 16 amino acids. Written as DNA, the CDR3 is TGTGCCAGCAGTTTAATCGGGGGAACCTTCGGATATGGCTACACCTTC. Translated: CASSLIGGTFGYGYTF.

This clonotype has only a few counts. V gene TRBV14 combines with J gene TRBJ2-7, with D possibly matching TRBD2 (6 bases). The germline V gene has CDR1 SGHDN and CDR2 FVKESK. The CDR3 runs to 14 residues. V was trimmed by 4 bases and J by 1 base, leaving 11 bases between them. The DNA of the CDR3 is TGTGCCAGCAGCCCCTTAGCGGAATCCTACGAGCAGTACTTC. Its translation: CASSPLAESYEQYF.

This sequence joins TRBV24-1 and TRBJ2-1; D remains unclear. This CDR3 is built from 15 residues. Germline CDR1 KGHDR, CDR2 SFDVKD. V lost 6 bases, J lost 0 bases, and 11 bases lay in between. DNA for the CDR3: TGTGCCACCAGTCGTGAGAGAAACTCCTACAATGAGCAGTTCTTC. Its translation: CATSRERNSYNEQFF.

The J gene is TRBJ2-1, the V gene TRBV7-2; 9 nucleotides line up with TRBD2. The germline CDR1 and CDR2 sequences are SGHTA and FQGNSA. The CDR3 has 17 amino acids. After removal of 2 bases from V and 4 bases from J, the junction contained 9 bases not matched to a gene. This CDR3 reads CASSLSMTSGKYNEQFF. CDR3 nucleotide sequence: TGTGCCAGCAGCTTATCGATGACTAGCGGAAAATACAATGAGCAGTTCTTC.

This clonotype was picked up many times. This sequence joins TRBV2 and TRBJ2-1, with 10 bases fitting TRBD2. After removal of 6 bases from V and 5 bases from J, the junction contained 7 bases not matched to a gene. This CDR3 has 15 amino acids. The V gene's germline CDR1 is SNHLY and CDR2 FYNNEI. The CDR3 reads CASRRRLAGNNEQFF. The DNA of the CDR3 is TGTGCCAGCAGGAGGAGACTAGCGGGTAACAATGAGCAGTTCTTC.

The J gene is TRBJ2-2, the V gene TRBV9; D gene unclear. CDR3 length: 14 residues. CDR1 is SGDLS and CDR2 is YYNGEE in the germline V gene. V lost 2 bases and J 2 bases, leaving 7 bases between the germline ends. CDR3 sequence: CASSVRANTGELFF. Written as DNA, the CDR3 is TGTGCCAGCAGCGTCCGGGCTAACACCGGGGAGCTGTTTTTT. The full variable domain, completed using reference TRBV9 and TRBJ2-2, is DSGVTQTPKHLITATGQRVTLRCSPRSGDLSVYWYQQSLDQGLQFLIQYYNGEERAKGNILERFSAQQFPDLHSELNLSSLELGDSALYFCASSVRANTGELFFGEGSRLTVL.

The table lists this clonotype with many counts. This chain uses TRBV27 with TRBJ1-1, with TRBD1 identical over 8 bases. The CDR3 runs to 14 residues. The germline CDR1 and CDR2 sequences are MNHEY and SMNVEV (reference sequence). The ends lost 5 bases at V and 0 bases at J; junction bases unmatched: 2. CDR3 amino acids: CASSRQGMNTEAFF. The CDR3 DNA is TGTGCCAGCAGTCGACAGGGGATGAACACTGAAGCTTTCTTT.

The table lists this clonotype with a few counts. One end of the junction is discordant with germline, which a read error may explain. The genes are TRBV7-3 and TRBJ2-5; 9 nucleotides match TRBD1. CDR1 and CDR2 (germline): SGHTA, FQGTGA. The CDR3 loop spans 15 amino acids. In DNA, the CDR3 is TGTGCCGGCAGCTTATATACAGGGGGCCGGGAGACCCAGTACTTC. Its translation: CAGSLYTGGRETQYF.

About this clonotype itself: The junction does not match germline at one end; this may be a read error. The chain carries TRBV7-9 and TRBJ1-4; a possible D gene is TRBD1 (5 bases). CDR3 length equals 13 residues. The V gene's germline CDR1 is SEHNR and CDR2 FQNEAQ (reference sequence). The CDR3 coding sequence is TGTGCCAGCAGCTTAAGCCAAGGGACGGACCAAACTTTT. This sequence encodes CASSLSQGTDQTF.

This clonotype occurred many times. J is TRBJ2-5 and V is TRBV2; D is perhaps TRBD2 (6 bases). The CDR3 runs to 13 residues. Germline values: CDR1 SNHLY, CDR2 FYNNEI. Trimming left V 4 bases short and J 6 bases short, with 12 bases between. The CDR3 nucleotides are TGTGCCAGCAGTGGGGGGGTCTCTAAGACCCAGTACTTC. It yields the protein CASSGGVSKTQYF.